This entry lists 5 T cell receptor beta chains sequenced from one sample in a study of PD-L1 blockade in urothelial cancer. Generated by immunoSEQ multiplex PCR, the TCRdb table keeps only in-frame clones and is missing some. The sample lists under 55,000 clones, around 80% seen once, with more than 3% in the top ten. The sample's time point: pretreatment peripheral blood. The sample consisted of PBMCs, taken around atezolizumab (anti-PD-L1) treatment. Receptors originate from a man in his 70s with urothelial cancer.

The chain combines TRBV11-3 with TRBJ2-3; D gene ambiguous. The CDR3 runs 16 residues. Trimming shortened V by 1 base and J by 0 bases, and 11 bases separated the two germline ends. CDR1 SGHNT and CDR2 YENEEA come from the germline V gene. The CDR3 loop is CASSLGAFDSTDTQYF. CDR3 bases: TGTGCCAGCAGCTTAGGGGCATTTGATAGCACAGATACGCAGTATTTT.

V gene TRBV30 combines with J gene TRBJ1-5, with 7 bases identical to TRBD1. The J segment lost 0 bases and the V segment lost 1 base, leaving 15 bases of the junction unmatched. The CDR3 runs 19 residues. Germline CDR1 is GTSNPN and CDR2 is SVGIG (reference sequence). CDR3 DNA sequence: TGTGCCTGGAGTGCCCGAACCTGGGACAGCCGGAATAGCAATCAGCCCCAGCATTTT. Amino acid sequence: CAWSARTWDSRNSNQPQHF. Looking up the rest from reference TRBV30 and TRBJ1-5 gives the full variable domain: SQTIHQWPATLVQPVGSPLSLECTVEGTSNPNLYWYRQAAGRGLQLLFYSVGIGQISSEVPQNLSASRPQDRQFILSSKKLLLSDSGFYLCAWSARTWDSRNSNQPQHFGDGTRLSIL.

In nucleotides, the CDR3 is TGTGCCAGCAGCTTAGGGGGCCGGTCGTCCTACGAGCAGTACTTC. Amino acid sequence: CASSLGGRSSYEQYF. J is TRBJ2-7 and V is TRBV13; D gene unclear. The CDR3 sequence is 15 residues long. Trimming shortened V by 0 bases and J by 1 base, and 10 bases separated the two germline ends. Germline-derived CDR1 and CDR2 are PRHDT and FYEKMQ (reference sequence).

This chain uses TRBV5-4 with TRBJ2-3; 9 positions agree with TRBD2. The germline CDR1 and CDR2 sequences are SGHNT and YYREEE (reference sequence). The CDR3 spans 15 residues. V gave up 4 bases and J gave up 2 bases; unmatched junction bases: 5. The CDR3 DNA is TGTGCCAGCAGCCCTAGCGGGACCTCCACAGATACGCAGTATTTT. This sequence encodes CASSPSGTSTDTQYF.

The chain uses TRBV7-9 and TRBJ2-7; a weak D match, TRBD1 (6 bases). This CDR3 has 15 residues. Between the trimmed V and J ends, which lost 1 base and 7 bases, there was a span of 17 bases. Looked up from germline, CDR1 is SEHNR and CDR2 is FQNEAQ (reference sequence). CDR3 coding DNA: TGTGCCAGCAGCTTAGACTCCCAGGGCCAGGGGGAGCAGTACTTC. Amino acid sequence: CASSLDSQGQGEQYF.